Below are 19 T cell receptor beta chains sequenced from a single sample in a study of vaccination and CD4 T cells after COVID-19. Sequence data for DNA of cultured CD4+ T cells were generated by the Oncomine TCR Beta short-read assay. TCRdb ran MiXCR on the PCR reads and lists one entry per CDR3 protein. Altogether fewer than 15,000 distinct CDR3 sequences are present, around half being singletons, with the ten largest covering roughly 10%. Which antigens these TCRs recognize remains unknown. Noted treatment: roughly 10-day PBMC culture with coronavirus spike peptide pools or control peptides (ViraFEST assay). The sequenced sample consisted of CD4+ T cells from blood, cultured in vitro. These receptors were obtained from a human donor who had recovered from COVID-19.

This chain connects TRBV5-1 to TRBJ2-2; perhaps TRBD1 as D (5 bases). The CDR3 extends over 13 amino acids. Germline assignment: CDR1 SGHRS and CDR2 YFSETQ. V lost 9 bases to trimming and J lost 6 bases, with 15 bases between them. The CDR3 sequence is CATAGSPPGELFF. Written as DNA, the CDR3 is TGCGCCACGGCAGGGTCCCCCCCCGGGGAGCTGTTTTTT.

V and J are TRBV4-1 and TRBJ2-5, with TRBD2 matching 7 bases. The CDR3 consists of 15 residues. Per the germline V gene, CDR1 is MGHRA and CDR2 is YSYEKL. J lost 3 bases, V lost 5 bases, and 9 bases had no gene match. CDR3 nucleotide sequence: TGCGCCAGCAGCTTACAACCGGGACTAAAAGAGACCCAGTACTTC. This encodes CASSLQPGLKETQYF.

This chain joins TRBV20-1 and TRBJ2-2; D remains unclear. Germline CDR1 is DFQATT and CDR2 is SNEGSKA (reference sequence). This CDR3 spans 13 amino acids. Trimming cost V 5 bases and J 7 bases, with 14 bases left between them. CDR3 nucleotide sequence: TGCAGTGCTCGATGGGGTAGCAGCGGGGAGCTGTTTTTT. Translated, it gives CSARWGSSGELFF.

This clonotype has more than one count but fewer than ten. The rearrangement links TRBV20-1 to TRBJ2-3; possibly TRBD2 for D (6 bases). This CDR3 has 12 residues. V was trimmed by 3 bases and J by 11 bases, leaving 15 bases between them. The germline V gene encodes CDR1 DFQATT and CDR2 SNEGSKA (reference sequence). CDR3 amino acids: CSARPREVGQYF. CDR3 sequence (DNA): TGCAGTGCTAGGCCTAGGGAGGTGGGGCAGTATTTT.

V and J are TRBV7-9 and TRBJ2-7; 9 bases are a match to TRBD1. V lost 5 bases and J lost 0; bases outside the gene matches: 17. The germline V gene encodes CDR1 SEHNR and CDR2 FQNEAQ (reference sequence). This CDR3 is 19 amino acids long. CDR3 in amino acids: CASSTRPGTGIGSSYEQYF. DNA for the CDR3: TGTGCCAGCAGCACTCGTCCCGGGACAGGGATCGGGAGCTCCTACGAGCAGTACTTC.

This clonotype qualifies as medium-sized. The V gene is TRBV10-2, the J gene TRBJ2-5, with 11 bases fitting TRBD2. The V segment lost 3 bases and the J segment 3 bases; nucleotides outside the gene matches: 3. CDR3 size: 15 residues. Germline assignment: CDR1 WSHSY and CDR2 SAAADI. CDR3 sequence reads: CASSDSLAGEETQYF. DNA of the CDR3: TGCGCCAGCAGTGACTCACTAGCGGGAGAAGAGACCCAGTACTTC.

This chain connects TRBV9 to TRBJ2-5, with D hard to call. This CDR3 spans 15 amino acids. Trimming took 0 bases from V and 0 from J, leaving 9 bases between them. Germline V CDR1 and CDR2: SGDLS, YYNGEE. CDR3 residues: CASSVGEADQETQYF. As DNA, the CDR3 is TGTGCCAGCAGCGTAGGCGAGGCTGACCAAGAGACCCAGTACTTC.

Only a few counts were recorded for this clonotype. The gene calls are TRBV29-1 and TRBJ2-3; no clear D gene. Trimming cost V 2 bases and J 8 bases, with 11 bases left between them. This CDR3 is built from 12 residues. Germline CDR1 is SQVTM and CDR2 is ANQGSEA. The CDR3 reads CSVETGIGTQYF. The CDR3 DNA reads TGCAGCGTTGAAACGGGTATCGGTACGCAGTATTTT.

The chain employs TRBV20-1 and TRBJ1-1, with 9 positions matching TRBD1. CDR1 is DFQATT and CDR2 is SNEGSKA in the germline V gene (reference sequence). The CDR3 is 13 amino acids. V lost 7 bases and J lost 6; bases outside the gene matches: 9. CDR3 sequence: CSEAGTGTAEAFF. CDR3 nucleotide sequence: TGCAGTGAAGCCGGGACAGGGACTGCTGAAGCTTTCTTT.

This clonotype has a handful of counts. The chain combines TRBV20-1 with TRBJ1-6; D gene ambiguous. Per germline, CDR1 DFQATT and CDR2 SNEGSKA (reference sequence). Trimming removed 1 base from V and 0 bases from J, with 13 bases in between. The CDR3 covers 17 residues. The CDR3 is CSARVGIVGSYNSPLHF. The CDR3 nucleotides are TGCAGTGCTAGAGTGGGTATTGTGGGCTCCTATAATTCACCCCTCCACTTT.

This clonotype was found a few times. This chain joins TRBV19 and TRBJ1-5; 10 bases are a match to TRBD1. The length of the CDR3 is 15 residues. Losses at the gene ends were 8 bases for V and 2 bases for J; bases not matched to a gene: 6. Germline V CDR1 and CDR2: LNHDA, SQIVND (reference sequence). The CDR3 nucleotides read TGTGCCAGTCGACCCGGGACAGGGGGCAATCAGCCCCAGCATTTT. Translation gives CASRPGTGGNQPQHF.

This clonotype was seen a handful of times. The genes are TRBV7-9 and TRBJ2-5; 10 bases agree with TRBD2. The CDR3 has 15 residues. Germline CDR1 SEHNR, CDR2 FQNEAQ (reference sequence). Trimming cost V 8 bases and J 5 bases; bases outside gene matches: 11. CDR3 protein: CASGPGTSDLETQYF. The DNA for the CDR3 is TGTGCCAGCGGACCCGGGACTAGCGACCTGGAGACCCAGTACTTC.

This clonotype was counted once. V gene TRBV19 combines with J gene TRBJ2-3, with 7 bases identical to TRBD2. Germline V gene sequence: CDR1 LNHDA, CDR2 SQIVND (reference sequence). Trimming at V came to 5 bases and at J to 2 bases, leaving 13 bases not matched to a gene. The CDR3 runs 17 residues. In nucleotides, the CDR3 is TGTGCCAGTAGTGCCCCCCCTCCGGCGGGAGACACAGATACGCAGTATTTT. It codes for CASSAPPPAGDTDTQYF.

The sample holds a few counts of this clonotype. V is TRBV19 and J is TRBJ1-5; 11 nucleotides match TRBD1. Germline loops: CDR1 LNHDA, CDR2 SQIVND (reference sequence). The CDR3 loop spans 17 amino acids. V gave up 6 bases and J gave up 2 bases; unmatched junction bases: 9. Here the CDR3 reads CASRLGQGGQGNQPQHF. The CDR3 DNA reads TGTGCCAGTAGATTGGGACAGGGGGGCCAGGGCAATCAGCCCCAGCATTTT.

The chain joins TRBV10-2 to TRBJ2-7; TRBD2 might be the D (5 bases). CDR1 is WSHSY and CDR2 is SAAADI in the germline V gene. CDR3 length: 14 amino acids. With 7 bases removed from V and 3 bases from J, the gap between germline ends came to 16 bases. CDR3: CASTPAGSVYEQYF. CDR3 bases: TGCGCCAGCACCCCGGCGGGCTCGGTCTACGAGCAGTACTTC.

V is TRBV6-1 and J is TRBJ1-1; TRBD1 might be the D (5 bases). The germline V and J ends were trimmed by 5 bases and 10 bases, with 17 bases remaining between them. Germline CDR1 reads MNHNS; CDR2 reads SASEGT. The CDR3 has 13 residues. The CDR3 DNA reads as TGTGCCAGCAGTCCCTCTTCCGACAGTACAGCTTTCTTT. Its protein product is CASSPSSDSTAFF.

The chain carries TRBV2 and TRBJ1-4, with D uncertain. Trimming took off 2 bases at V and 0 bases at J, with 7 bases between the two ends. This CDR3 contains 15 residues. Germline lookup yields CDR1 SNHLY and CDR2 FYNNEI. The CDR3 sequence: CASSERAATNEKLFF. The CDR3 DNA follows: TGTGCCAGCAGTGAACGGGCGGCAACTAATGAAAAACTGTTTTTT.

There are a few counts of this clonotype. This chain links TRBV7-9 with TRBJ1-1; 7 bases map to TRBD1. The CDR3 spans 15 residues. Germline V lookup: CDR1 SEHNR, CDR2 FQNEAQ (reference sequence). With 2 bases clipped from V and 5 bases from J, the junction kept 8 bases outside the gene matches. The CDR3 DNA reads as TGTGCCAGCAGCTTACCGCCCAGGGGGGGGACTGAAGCTTTCTTT. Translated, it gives CASSLPPRGGTEAFF.

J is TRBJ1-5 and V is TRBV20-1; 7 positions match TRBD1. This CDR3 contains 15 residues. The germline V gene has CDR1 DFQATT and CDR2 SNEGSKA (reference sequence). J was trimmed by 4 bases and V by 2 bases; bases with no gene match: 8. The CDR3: CSARRTGAWNQPQHF. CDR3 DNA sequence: TGCAGTGCTAGAAGAACAGGGGCTTGGAATCAGCCCCAGCATTTT.